This TCR beta chain was obtained from a study of graft-versus-host responses after intestinal transplantation. Whole-study findings and limits: The recipient marrow held GvH clones, and some of them showed up first in ileum or blood.

Worth noting for this clone: Its antigen is unknown.

J was trimmed by 7 bases and V by 0 bases; bases with no gene match: 5. The CDR3 length is 15 residues. CDR1 LGHNA and CDR2 YNFKEQ come from the germline V gene. The protocol was immunoSEQ multiplex PCR, while the TCRdb copy is restricted to in-frame clones and leaves out a portion. The profile covers 35,000 to 45,000 clones, with approximately 89% appearing a single time and about 7% taken by the ten largest. The input for sequencing was PBMCs, taken 260 to 280 days after transplant. The rearrangement uses TRBV4-2 and TRBJ2-3, with 9 bases that match TRBD2. The source is a human patient who received an intestinal transplant, so some T cells may come from the graft donor. The CDR3: CASSQDAGGINTQYF. DNA of the CDR3: TGTGCCAGCAGCCAAGATGCGGGGGGGATTAATACGCAGTATTTT.